What follows are 12 T cell receptor beta chains derived from one specimen sequenced in a study of molecular identifiers for immune sequencing clone quantification (dated by TCRdb to the late 2010s). Library creation used PCR. Sequencer: NextSeq 500. TCRdb trimmed public reads at Q25 via fastp, called clones via MiXCR and kept in-frame beta chains. Each CDR3 protein gets just one entry, which takes the most common genes and DNA from the rows behind it. The table for this sample lists approximately 680,000 distinct CDR3 sequences; about 25% of them were counted only once. The biggest ten clones account for about 0.81% of the sample. Sequencing used naive CD8+ T cells from blood, with Jurkat cell RNA spiked in. The cell subset or site label of this sample denotes: FACS-sorted CD8+CD4-CCR7+CD45RA+ naive T cells. The receptors were gathered from a human donor in good health. Some libraries in this study had Jurkat cell RNA spiked in.

The chain employs TRBV7-8 and TRBJ1-1; possible D gene TRBD1, 5 bases. CDR1 SGHVS and CDR2 FQNEAQ come from the germline V gene. The CDR3 spans 14 residues. V was cut by 4 bases and J by 0 bases, with 9 bases left in between. The CDR3 here is CASSSGHLNTEAFF. DNA for the CDR3: TGTGCCAGCAGCTCTGGACACCTGAACACTGAAGCTTTCTTT.

The rearrangement uses TRBV2 and TRBJ2-3; D unclear. Germline lookup yields CDR1 SNHLY and CDR2 FYNNEI. V was trimmed by 9 bases and J by 10 bases, leaving 17 bases between them. The CDR3 length is 12 residues. The CDR3 here is CASLDDKVSQYF. CDR3 coding DNA: TGTGCCAGTTTAGACGATAAAGTTTCGCAGTATTTT.

This clonotype turned up a few times. The junction shows a germline mismatch at one end, possibly a read error. V and J are TRBV28 and TRBJ2-4; tentatively, D is TRBD2 (5 bases). Germline loops: CDR1 MDHEN, CDR2 SYDVKM. The CDR3 totals 13 residues. CDR3 loop: CAGSLRTKNIQYF. The CDR3 coding sequence is TGTGCCGGCAGTTTGCGGACTAAAAACATTCAGTACTTC.

This clonotype was seen many times. The chain carries TRBV7-2 and TRBJ1-4; D is undetermined. Germline V gene sequence: CDR1 SGHTA, CDR2 FQGNSA. V was pared by 1 base and J by 1 base, with 4 bases between. The CDR3 spans 14 residues. The CDR3 sequence: CASSLGGTNEKLFF. The CDR3 DNA reads as TGTGCCAGCAGCTTAGGGGGAACTAATGAAAAACTGTTTTTT.

This chain connects TRBV19 to TRBJ2-7; TRBD2 might be the D (5 bases). This CDR3 comprises 11 residues. The V end was cut by 4 bases, the J end by 6 bases, with 7 bases between. Germline V gene sequence: CDR1 LNHDA, CDR2 SQIVND (reference sequence). The CDR3 is CASSKAGEQYF. CDR3 coding DNA: TGTGCCAGTAGTAAGGCGGGCGAGCAGTACTTC.

A remark on this clonotype: A read error is possible here, since a much larger clone lies one base away. V and J are TRBV28 and TRBJ1-1; D is undetermined. The germline V gene has CDR1 MDHEN and CDR2 SYDVKM. CDR3 size: 15 residues. CDR3 nucleotide sequence: TGTGCCTGCAGTTTTCGTGATTTGTCGAACACTGAAGCTTTCTTT. Protein: CACSFRDLSNTEAFF.

This clonotype appeared a few times. The chain has TRBV6-2 or TRBV6-3 and TRBJ2-7, with a tentative D call TRBD2 (6 bases). Germline loops: CDR1 MNHEY, CDR2 SVGEGT. This CDR3 is built from 14 residues. Trimming took off 0 bases at V and 5 bases at J, with 11 bases between the two ends. This CDR3 is CASSYSAGFNEQYF. The CDR3 DNA sequence: TGTGCCAGCAGTTACTCTGCGGGGTTCAACGAGCAGTACTTC.

The sample holds many counts of this clonotype. This chain connects TRBV7-9 to TRBJ2-7; no reliable D call. Germline CDR1 reads SEHNR; CDR2 reads FQNEAQ (reference sequence). This CDR3 region has 13 residues. V gave up 4 bases and J gave up 6 bases, with 13 bases separating them. The CDR3 reads CASSSGPRFEQYF. The DNA for the CDR3 is TGTGCCAGCAGCTCGGGCCCTCGATTCGAGCAGTACTTC.

This clonotype occurred many times. This chain links TRBV7-6 with TRBJ2-7, with 8 positions matching TRBD1. Germline assignment: CDR1 SGHVS and CDR2 FNYEAQ. The CDR3 has 15 amino acids. J was trimmed by 3 bases and V by 5 bases; bases with no gene match: 9. The CDR3 nucleotides are TGTGCCAGCAGCCCCGGACAGGGTGAGGTCTACGAGCAGTACTTC. It specifies CASSPGQGEVYEQYF.

This clonotype was found a few times. The chain is built from TRBV6-6 and TRBJ2-2; TRBD2 matches 13 bases. Germline V CDR1 and CDR2: MNHNY, SVGAGI (reference sequence). The V gene end was trimmed by 4 bases and the J gene end by 6 bases; junction bases not matched to a gene: 5. The CDR3 length is 16 residues. The CDR3 DNA sequence: TGTGCCAGCAGTTCCGCGACTAGCGGGAGGTCCGGGGAGCTGTTTTTT. Amino acid sequence: CASSSATSGRSGELFF.

A word on this clonotype: With a much larger clone just one base away, this may be a read error. The J gene is TRBJ2-1, the V gene TRBV4-3; a possible D gene is TRBD2 (5 bases). This CDR3 has 15 residues. Per germline, CDR1 LGHNA and CDR2 YSLEER. The CDR3 nucleotides read TGCGCCAGCAGCCAAATAATAGGCGGGTTGGATGAGCGGTTCTTC. It codes for CASSQIIGGLDERFF.

Comments on this clonotype: One end of the junction is discordant with germline, which a read error may explain. The chain carries TRBV5-1 and TRBJ2-7, with a possible D match to TRBD1 (5 bases). In germline, CDR1 is SGHRS, CDR2 YFSETQ. CDR3 length: 13 amino acids. The CDR3 DNA follows: TGCACCAGCAGCGTGTACCAGGGCTACGAGCAGTACTTC. Residues: CTSSVYQGYEQYF.